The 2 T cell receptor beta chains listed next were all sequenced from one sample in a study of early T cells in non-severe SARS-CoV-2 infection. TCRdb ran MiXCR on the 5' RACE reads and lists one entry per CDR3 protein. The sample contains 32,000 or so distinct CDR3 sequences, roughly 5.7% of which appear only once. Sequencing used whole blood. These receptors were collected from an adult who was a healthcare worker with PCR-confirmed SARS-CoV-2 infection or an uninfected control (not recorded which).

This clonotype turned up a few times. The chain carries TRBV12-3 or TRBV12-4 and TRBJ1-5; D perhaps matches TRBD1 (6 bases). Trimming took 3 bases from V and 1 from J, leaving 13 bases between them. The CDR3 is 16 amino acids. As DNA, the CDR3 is TGTGCCAGCAGTTTGTCCGGGACAAGGAGCAATCAGCCCCAGCATTTT. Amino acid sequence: CASSLSGTRSNQPQHF.

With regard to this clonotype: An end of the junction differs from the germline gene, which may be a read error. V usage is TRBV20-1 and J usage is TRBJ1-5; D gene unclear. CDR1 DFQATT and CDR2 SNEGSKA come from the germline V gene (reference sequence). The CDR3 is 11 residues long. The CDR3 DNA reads TGCAGTGCTGGAGATAATCAGCCCCAGCATTTT. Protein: CSAGDNQPQHF.